A single sample gave rise to the 15 T cell receptor beta chains below, sequenced in a study of OX40 agonist ivuxolimab in advanced cancers. Sequencing was performed with immunoSEQ multiplex PCR; in TCRdb, only in-frame clones are kept and a portion is missing. The table has 48,000 or so clones, roughly 86% seen once. Sequencing used CD4+ or CD8+ T cells sorted from blood, obtained in a trial of the OX40 agonist ivuxolimab. The receptors here all came from an adult with an advanced solid tumor such as melanoma, head and neck, liver or kidney cancer.

The genes are TRBV2 and TRBJ2-5; maybe TRBD2 (7 bases). This CDR3 comprises 15 residues. V was pared by 0 bases and J by 5 bases, with 13 bases between. Germline values: CDR1 SNHLY, CDR2 FYNNEI. DNA for the CDR3: TGTGCCAGCAGTGAAGCACGAGGGGGGGCGGAGACCCAGTACTTC. Protein sequence: CASSEARGGAETQYF. Full variable domain (remainder filled in from reference TRBV2 and TRBJ2-5): EPEVTQTPSHQVTQMGQEVILRCVPISNHLYFYWYRQILGQKVEFLVSFYNNEISEKSEIFDDQFSVERPDGSNFTLKIRSTKLEDSAMYFCASSEARGGAETQYFGPGTRLLVL.

The genes are TRBV11-3 and TRBJ2-1; 10 nucleotides line up with TRBD2. V gave up 2 bases and J gave up 4 bases; unmatched junction bases: 2. This CDR3 comprises 15 residues. Looked up from germline, CDR1 is SGHNT and CDR2 is YENEEA. The CDR3 region has the DNA TGTGCCAGCAGCTTAAGAGCGGGGGGGTACAATGAGCAGTTCTTC. The encoded protein is CASSLRAGGYNEQFF.

This rearrangement joins TRBV6-5 to TRBJ1-2; TRBD1 agrees at 7 bases. Trimming at V came to 4 bases and at J to 4 bases, leaving 12 bases not matched to a gene. The germline V gene encodes CDR1 MNHEY and CDR2 SVGAGI. CDR3 size: 16 residues. The CDR3 sequence: CASSSPRQGGSYGYTF. The CDR3 region has the DNA TGTGCCAGCAGTTCTCCAAGACAGGGTGGGAGCTATGGCTACACCTTC.

This clone was detected only once. This chain uses TRBV27 with TRBJ1-2; 10 bases match TRBD1. Germline V gene data show CDR1 as MNHEY and CDR2 as SMNVEV (reference sequence). Germline trimming cut 3 bases from V and 4 bases from J; bases unmatched to any gene: 5. The CDR3 spans 15 residues. The CDR3 spells CASSFLGQGGYGYTF. CDR3 sequence (DNA): TGTGCCAGCAGTTTTTTAGGACAGGGGGGCTATGGCTACACCTTC.

Judged by abundance, this clone is medium-sized (0.01 to 0.1%). The CDR3 region has the DNA TGTGCCAGCAGAAGAGACCGCCAAGAGACCCAGTACTTC. This gives the protein CASRRDRQETQYF. The genes are TRBV5-5 and TRBJ2-5; unclear D gene. From germline, CDR1 is SGHKS and CDR2 YYEKEE (reference sequence). Trimming removed 5 bases at V and 1 base at J, with 9 bases between. The CDR3 length is 13 residues.

With regard to this clone: A junction boundary mismatches the germline segment, possibly from a read error. The sample contains more than one DNA sequence encoding this CDR3. This rearrangement joins TRBV7-2 to TRBJ1-5, with 9 nucleotides matching TRBD1. Germline V gene data show CDR1 as SGHTA and CDR2 as FQGNSA. The CDR3 runs to 15 residues. This CDR3 reads CASSLGGQGGQPQHF. CDR3 bases: TGCGCCAGCAGCTTAGGGGGACAGGGAGGTCAGCCCCAGCATTTT. Supplemented by reference TRBV7-2 and TRBJ1-5, the full variable domain reads GAGVSQSPSNKVTEKGKDVELRCDPISGHTALYWYRQSLGQGLEFLIYFQGNSAPDKSGLPSDRFSAERTGGSVSTLTIQRTQQEDSAVYLCASSLGGQGGQPQHFGDGTRLSIL.

This chain joins TRBV19 and TRBJ2-7, with D uncertain. V was pared by 8 bases and J by 0 bases, with 17 bases between. This CDR3 is 15 amino acids long. Germline V gene sequence: CDR1 LNHDA, CDR2 SQIVND (reference sequence). The CDR3 nucleotides are TGTGCCAGTTCTGTAGGAGCCCTCAGCTCCTACGAGCAGTACTTC. This sequence encodes CASSVGALSSYEQYF.

The chain is built from TRBV27 and TRBJ1-3, with TRBD1 as a possible D gene (5 bases). This CDR3 contains 14 residues. Trimming cost V 7 bases and J 5 bases, with 15 bases left between them. Germline V gene lookup returns CDR1 MNHEY and CDR2 SMNVEV (reference sequence). CDR3 sequence reads: CASKPATDRNTIYF. DNA of the CDR3: TGTGCCAGCAAACCCGCGACAGACCGAAACACCATATATTTT.

The rearrangement uses TRBV6-1 and TRBJ2-4, with D possibly matching TRBD1 (5 bases). The length of the CDR3 is 13 residues. V dropped 2 bases and J dropped 16 bases, with 18 bases sitting between them. Germline V gene data show CDR1 as MNHNS and CDR2 as SASEGT. The CDR3, as DNA: TGTGCCAGCAGTGAATTTTATTTAGGACATCGATACTTC. It specifies CASSEFYLGHRYF.

The genes are TRBV4-1 and TRBJ1-1; 7 bases map to TRBD1. The V gene end was trimmed by 1 base and the J gene end by 3 bases; junction bases not matched to a gene: 11. The CDR3 totals 17 residues. Germline CDR1 and CDR2: MGHRA and YSYEKL. CDR3 loop: CASSQARGTVMDTEAFF. The CDR3 DNA is TGCGCCAGCAGCCAAGCGAGGGGGACAGTCATGGACACTGAAGCTTTCTTT.

The rearrangement uses TRBV7-2 and TRBJ2-3; no clear D gene. The germline V gene encodes CDR1 SGHTA and CDR2 FQGNSA. The length of the CDR3 is 11 residues. V lost 2 bases and J lost 6, with 3 bases in between. In DNA form, the CDR3 reads TGTGCCAGCAGCTTACTGGATACGCAGTATTTT. Protein: CASSLLDTQYF.

This clone was recorded a few times. This chain joins TRBV7-6 and TRBJ2-7, with D perhaps matching TRBD2 (5 bases). Trimming removed 5 bases from V and 5 bases from J, with 16 bases in between. The germline gives CDR1 SGHVS, CDR2 FNYEAQ. The CDR3 spans 14 residues. The CDR3 DNA reads as TGTGCCAGCAGCCCCGGGGTGGGGTTCCACGAGCAGTACTTC. This sequence encodes CASSPGVGFHEQYF.

The chain employs TRBV7-2 and TRBJ1-2, with D tentatively TRBD1 (6 bases). With 0 bases removed from V and 7 bases from J, the gap between germline ends came to 12 bases. Germline CDR1 reads SGHTA; CDR2 reads FQGNSA. This CDR3 contains 14 residues. The CDR3: CASSLASGAGGYTF. The CDR3, as DNA: TGTGCCAGCAGCTTAGCATCAGGGGCAGGTGGCTACACCTTC.

This chain connects TRBV12-5 to TRBJ2-2; TRBD2 might be the D (5 bases). The CDR3 consists of 14 residues. V was shortened by 6 bases and J by 4 bases, with 12 bases between the two germline ends. Germline values: CDR1 LGHNT, CDR2 FRNRAP. The CDR3 spells CASGSDSPTGELFF. The CDR3 bases are TGTGCTAGTGGCTCGGACTCTCCCACCGGGGAGCTGTTTTTT.

V is TRBV9 and J is TRBJ1-4; a possible D gene is TRBD1 (5 bases). CDR1 and CDR2 from the germline V gene are SGDLS and YYNGEE. This CDR3 region has 16 residues. Trimming took 4 bases from V and 8 from J, leaving 21 bases between them. CDR3 DNA: TGTGCCAGCAGCCTGAGAGGTAGGGGAAGGGAAGAAAAACTGTTTTTT. Protein sequence: CASSLRGRGREEKLFF.